These T cell receptor beta chains were read from a single sample in a study of blood T cell repertoires in COVID-19. The repertoire was sequenced with immunoSEQ multiplex PCR; TCRdb's copy has only in-frame clones and lacks some. The data contain around 130,000 clones, approximately 83% of them singletons. Specimen: peripheral blood. All receptors come from a woman in her forties or fifties who had recovered from COVID-19. The CDR3 runs from the conserved cysteine through the conserved F or W. Each record gives: CDR3 protein, CDR3 DNA, J gene, V gene, clone size, D gene. D genes are given only for firm matches. Only some rows state a clone size, as once, few, many or a class for expanded clones.

CDR3aa: CASSHRGYEQYF
CDR3nt: TGTGCCAGCAGCCACCGAGGCTACGAGCAGTACTTC
j_gene: TRBJ2-7
v_gene: TRBV7-9
abundance: .
d_gene: .

CDR3aa: CASSLGDTYYGYTF
CDR3nt: TGTGCCAGCAGCCTCGGGGACACGTACTATGGCTACACCTTC
j_gene: TRBJ1-2
v_gene: TRBV6-5
abundance: .
d_gene: .

CDR3aa: CASSQGQGDTDTQYF
CDR3nt: TGCGCCAGCAGCCAGGGACAGGGAGACACAGATACGCAGTATTTT
j_gene: TRBJ2-3
v_gene: TRBV4-1
abundance: once
d_gene: TRBD1

CDR3aa: CASSSRGAKNIQYF
CDR3nt: TGTGCCAGCAGCTCGCGGGGTGCCAAAAACATTCAGTACTTC
j_gene: TRBJ2-4
v_gene: TRBV11-1
abundance: .
d_gene: .

CDR3aa: CASSIVNTEAFF
CDR3nt: TGTGCCAGTAGTATTGTAAACACTGAAGCTTTCTTT
j_gene: TRBJ1-1
v_gene: TRBV19
abundance: .
d_gene: .

CDR3aa: CASSELGQGTGELFF
CDR3nt: TGTGCCAGCAGTGAATTGGGGCAGGGCACCGGGGAGCTGTTTTTT
j_gene: TRBJ2-2
v_gene: TRBV2
abundance: once
d_gene: .

CDR3aa: CASSEEFGFGETQYF
CDR3nt: TGTGCCAGCAGCGAGGAGTTTGGTTTTGGGGAGACCCAGTACTTC
j_gene: TRBJ2-5
v_gene: TRBV9
abundance: .
d_gene: .

CDR3aa: CSVPTLRYTGQETQYF
CDR3nt: TGCAGCGTCCCCACCCTCAGATATACAGGGCAAGAGACCCAGTACTTC
j_gene: TRBJ2-5
v_gene: TRBV29-1
abundance: .
d_gene: .

CDR3aa: CASSLDPLRQATNYGYTF
CDR3nt: TGTGCCAGCAGCTTGGATCCACTAAGACAGGCGACCAACTATGGCTACACCTTC
j_gene: TRBJ1-2
v_gene: TRBV5-4
abundance: .
d_gene: .

CDR3aa: CASSGTGPNEQFF
CDR3nt: TGTGCCAGCAGTGGGACAGGGCCGAATGAGCAGTTCTTC
j_gene: TRBJ2-1
v_gene: TRBV6-4
abundance: .
d_gene: TRBD1

CDR3aa: CASSIRGGNTEAFF
CDR3nt: TGTGCCAGTAGTATTCGGGGTGGGAACACTGAAGCTTTCTTT
j_gene: TRBJ1-1
v_gene: TRBV19
abundance: .
d_gene: .

CDR3aa: CASSLLGTQPQHF
CDR3nt: TGTGCCAGCAGCTTGCTAGGTACCCAGCCCCAGCATTTT
j_gene: TRBJ1-5
v_gene: TRBV5-6
abundance: .
d_gene: .

CDR3aa: CASSYEAALETQYF
CDR3nt: TGTGCCAGCAGTTACGAAGCGGCGCTAGAGACCCAGTACTTC
j_gene: TRBJ2-5
v_gene: TRBV6-5
abundance: .
d_gene: .

CDR3aa: CASSPRFRNEQFF
CDR3nt: TGTGCCAGCAGTCCCCGGTTCCGCAATGAGCAGTTCTTC
j_gene: TRBJ2-1
v_gene: TRBV12-3/TRBV12-4
abundance: once
d_gene: .

CDR3aa: CASSLTDQPQHF
CDR3nt: TGTGCCAGCAGCTTGACTGATCAGCCCCAGCATTTT
j_gene: TRBJ1-5
v_gene: TRBV5-6
abundance: .
d_gene: .

CDR3aa: CASSLGHRDLSTTEQYF
CDR3nt: TGCGCCAGCAGCTTGGGGCACAGGGATTTGTCTACTACGGAGCAGTACTTC
j_gene: TRBJ2-7
v_gene: TRBV5-1
abundance: .
d_gene: .

CDR3aa: CASSLRLAGGLDDTQYF
CDR3nt: TGTGCCAGCAGCTTGAGACTAGCGGGGGGCCTTGACGATACGCAGTATTTT
j_gene: TRBJ2-3
v_gene: TRBV7-6
abundance: once
d_gene: TRBD2

CDR3aa: CSASKAGAFTGELFF
CDR3nt: TGCAGTGCTAGTAAGGCGGGGGCCTTCACCGGGGAGCTGTTTTTT
j_gene: TRBJ2-2
v_gene: TRBV20-1
abundance: .
d_gene: .

CDR3aa: CASSGDSSGANVLTF
CDR3nt: TGTGCCAGCAGCGGGGACAGCTCTGGGGCCAACGTCCTGACTTTC
j_gene: TRBJ2-6
v_gene: TRBV2
abundance: .
d_gene: TRBD1

CDR3aa: CASSRVEASTEAFF
CDR3nt: TGTGCCAGTAGCAGGGTCGAGGCTAGCACTGAAGCTTTCTTT
j_gene: TRBJ1-1
v_gene: TRBV19
abundance: once
d_gene: .

CDR3aa: CASSLAGATYNEQFF
CDR3nt: TGTGCCAGCAGCTTGGCGGGGGCGACCTACAATGAGCAGTTCTTC
j_gene: TRBJ2-1
v_gene: TRBV7-2
abundance: .
d_gene: .

CDR3aa: CAWSVRGGSSYNEQFF
CDR3nt: TGTGCCTGGAGTGTACGCGGGGGGAGCTCCTACAATGAGCAGTTCTTC
j_gene: TRBJ2-1
v_gene: TRBV30
abundance: .
d_gene: TRBD2

CDR3aa: CASSLMTGGNTEAFF
CDR3nt: TGCGCCAGCAGCTTAATGACAGGGGGGAACACTGAAGCTTTCTTT
j_gene: TRBJ1-1
v_gene: TRBV5-1
abundance: .
d_gene: TRBD1

CDR3aa: CASSIIRYNEQFF
CDR3nt: TGTGCCAGTAGTATCATCAGGTACAATGAGCAGTTCTTC
j_gene: TRBJ2-1
v_gene: TRBV19
abundance: .
d_gene: .

CDR3aa: CASSLVVSSYNEQFF
CDR3nt: TGTGCCAGCAGCTTGGTGGTCAGCTCCTACAATGAGCAGTTCTTC
j_gene: TRBJ2-1
v_gene: TRBV5-5
abundance: .
d_gene: .

CDR3aa: CASSISFTAGANGYTF
CDR3nt: TGTGCCAGTAGTATATCCTTTACGGCTGGAGCGAATGGCTACACCTTC
j_gene: TRBJ1-2
v_gene: TRBV19
abundance: .
d_gene: .

CDR3aa: CASSADRGTQYF
CDR3nt: TGTGCCAGCAGTGCGGACAGGGGCACGCAGTATTTT
j_gene: TRBJ2-3
v_gene: TRBV6-2/TRBV6-3
abundance: .
d_gene: TRBD1

CDR3aa: CASSYLQGSTEAFF
CDR3nt: TGTGCCAGCAGTTACTTACAGGGGAGCACTGAAGCTTTCTTT
j_gene: TRBJ1-1
v_gene: TRBV6-5
abundance: once
d_gene: TRBD1

CDR3aa: CASTASGRGQFF
CDR3nt: TGTGCCAGCACTGCCTCGGGGCGGGGGCAGTTCTTC
j_gene: TRBJ2-1
v_gene: TRBV12-3/TRBV12-4
abundance: once
d_gene: .

CDR3aa: CASSLDSGGYGYTF
CDR3nt: TGTGCCAGCAGCTTAGATAGTGGCGGCTATGGCTACACCTTC
j_gene: TRBJ1-2
v_gene: TRBV11-2
abundance: .
d_gene: .

CDR3aa: CASSLAMTGEVGEQYF
CDR3nt: TGTGCCAGCAGCTTAGCGATGACAGGGGAGGTAGGGGAGCAGTACTTC
j_gene: TRBJ2-7
v_gene: TRBV11-3
abundance: .
d_gene: TRBD1

CDR3aa: CASSEQAGASTDTQYF
CDR3nt: TGTGCCAGCAGTGAACAAGCGGGGGCGAGTACAGATACGCAGTATTTT
j_gene: TRBJ2-3
v_gene: TRBV6-4
abundance: .
d_gene: TRBD2

CDR3aa: CASSSHPGTASEAFF
CDR3nt: TGTGCCAGCAGTTCACATCCCGGGACAGCCTCTGAAGCTTTCTTT
j_gene: TRBJ1-1
v_gene: TRBV6-7
abundance: .
d_gene: TRBD1

CDR3aa: CASSTVLETQYF
CDR3nt: TGTGCCAGCTCGACAGTTCTGGAGACCCAGTACTTC
j_gene: TRBJ2-5
v_gene: TRBV28
abundance: .
d_gene: .

CDR3aa: CASKGQGVETQYF
CDR3nt: TGTGCCAGCAAGGGACAGGGGGTAGAGACCCAGTACTTC
j_gene: TRBJ2-5
v_gene: TRBV6-5
abundance: .
d_gene: TRBD1

CDR3aa: CASSKQGNYGYTF
CDR3nt: TGTGCCAGCAGCAAACAGGGAAACTATGGCTACACCTTC
j_gene: TRBJ1-2
v_gene: TRBV7-3
abundance: .
d_gene: .

CDR3aa: CASSLQTGYGYTF
CDR3nt: TGTGCCAGCAGCCTCCAGACAGGTTATGGCTACACCTTC
j_gene: TRBJ1-2
v_gene: TRBV9
abundance: .
d_gene: .

CDR3aa: CASSQTSSSTDTQYF
CDR3nt: TGCGCCAGCAGCCAGACTAGTTCTAGCACAGATACGCAGTATTTT
j_gene: TRBJ2-3
v_gene: TRBV5-1
abundance: .
d_gene: .

CDR3aa: CASSARGTNQPQHF
CDR3nt: TGTGCCAGCAGTGCCAGGGGGACTAATCAGCCCCAGCATTTT
j_gene: TRBJ1-5
v_gene: TRBV2
abundance: .
d_gene: TRBD1

CDR3aa: CASGVYGTSLPENTGELFF
CDR3nt: TGTGCCAGTGGCGTTTATGGGACATCCCTCCCCGAGAACACCGGGGAGCTGTTTTTT
j_gene: TRBJ2-2
v_gene: TRBV19
abundance: many
d_gene: .

CDR3aa: CASSREPASGTQYF
CDR3nt: TGTGCCAGCAGCCGAGAACCGGCATCAGGTACGCAGTATTTT
j_gene: TRBJ2-3
v_gene: TRBV6-5
abundance: few
d_gene: .

CDR3aa: CASSDRLREGQETQYF
CDR3nt: TGTGCCAGCAGTGACCGCTTGCGGGAGGGCCAAGAGACCCAGTACTTC
j_gene: TRBJ2-5
v_gene: TRBV25-1
abundance: .
d_gene: TRBD2

CDR3aa: CASSPGGLGYTF
CDR3nt: TGTGCCAGCTCACCAGGAGGGTTAGGCTACACCTTC
j_gene: TRBJ1-2
v_gene: TRBV18
abundance: .
d_gene: .

CDR3aa: CASSQGMNTEAFF
CDR3nt: TGTGCCAGCTCACAGGGGATGAACACTGAAGCTTTCTTT
j_gene: TRBJ1-1
v_gene: TRBV18
abundance: .
d_gene: .

CDR3aa: CSVWLRLVQETQYF
CDR3nt: TGCAGCGTTTGGTTGCGACTCGTCCAAGAGACCCAGTACTTC
j_gene: TRBJ2-5
v_gene: TRBV29-1
abundance: .
d_gene: .

CDR3aa: CAINPHGRDEQFF
CDR3nt: TGTGCCATCAATCCGCACGGGAGGGATGAGCAGTTCTTC
j_gene: TRBJ2-1
v_gene: TRBV10-3
abundance: .
d_gene: TRBD2

CDR3aa: CASSPRTGDGYTF
CDR3nt: TGTGCCAGCTCCCCGAGGACAGGGGATGGCTACACCTTC
j_gene: TRBJ1-2
v_gene: TRBV18
abundance: .
d_gene: TRBD1

CDR3aa: CASAPTGDISEAFF
CDR3nt: TGTGCCAGCGCACCCACAGGGGACATCTCTGAAGCTTTCTTT
j_gene: TRBJ1-1
v_gene: TRBV28
abundance: .
d_gene: TRBD1

CDR3aa: CARIVIRSNEQFF
CDR3nt: TGTGCCAGGATAGTGATTCGTTCCAATGAGCAGTTCTTC
j_gene: TRBJ2-1
v_gene: TRBV19
abundance: .
d_gene: .

CDR3aa: CAWTAQTANQPQHF
CDR3nt: TGTGCCTGGACGGCCCAAACAGCCAATCAGCCCCAGCATTTT
j_gene: TRBJ1-5
v_gene: TRBV30
abundance: .
d_gene: .

CDR3aa: CAMGGRVYNEQFF
CDR3nt: TGTGCCATGGGAGGGAGAGTTTACAATGAGCAGTTCTTC
j_gene: TRBJ2-1
v_gene: TRBV2
abundance: .
d_gene: TRBD2

CDR3aa: CASSFFVAGELFF
CDR3nt: TGCGCCAGCAGCTTTTTTGTCGCCGGGGAGCTGTTTTTT
j_gene: TRBJ2-2
v_gene: TRBV5-1
abundance: .
d_gene: .

CDR3aa: CAWSYARGQGYTF
CDR3nt: TGTGCCTGGAGTTATGCCAGGGGGCAAGGCTACACCTTC
j_gene: TRBJ1-2
v_gene: TRBV30
abundance: .
d_gene: TRBD1

CDR3aa: CASSLVLGGNTEAFF
CDR3nt: TGCGCCAGCAGCTTGGTTCTGGGAGGAAACACTGAAGCTTTCTTT
j_gene: TRBJ1-1
v_gene: TRBV5-1
abundance: .
d_gene: .